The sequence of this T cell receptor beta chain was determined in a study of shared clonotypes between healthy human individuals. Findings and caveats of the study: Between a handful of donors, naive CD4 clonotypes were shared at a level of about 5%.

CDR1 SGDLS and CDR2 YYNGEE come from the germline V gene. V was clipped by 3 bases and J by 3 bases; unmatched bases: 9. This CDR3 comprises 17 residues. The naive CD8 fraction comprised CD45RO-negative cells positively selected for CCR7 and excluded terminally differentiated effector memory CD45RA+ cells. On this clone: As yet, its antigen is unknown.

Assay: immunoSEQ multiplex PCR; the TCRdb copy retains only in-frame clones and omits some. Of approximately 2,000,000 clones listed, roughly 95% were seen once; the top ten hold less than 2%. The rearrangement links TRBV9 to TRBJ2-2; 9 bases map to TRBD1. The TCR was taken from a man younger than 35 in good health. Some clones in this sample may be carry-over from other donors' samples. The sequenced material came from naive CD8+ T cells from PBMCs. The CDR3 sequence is CASSAITDRGYTGELFF. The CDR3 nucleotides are TGTGCCAGCAGCGCTATAACGGACAGGGGATACACCGGGGAGCTGTTTTTT.